This entry lists 5 T cell receptor beta chains sequenced from one sample in a study of cytomegalovirus exposure and HLA in healthy donors. PCR used 60 Vbeta primers and 13 Jbeta primers. The repertoire was sequenced with immunoSEQ multiplex PCR; TCRdb's copy has only in-frame clones and lacks some. Of around 50,000 clones in the sample, roughly 80% are singletons; the top ten hold over 1.5%. The sample was PBMCs. These receptor sequences come from a man between 40 and 49 years old in good health and CMV-seronegative.

The rearrangement uses TRBV6-6 and TRBJ2-5; D is undetermined. Trimming cost V 5 bases and J 1 base, with 8 bases left between them. Germline V gives CDR1 MNHNY, CDR2 SVGAGI (reference sequence). CDR3 length: 13 amino acids. Here the CDR3 reads CASSPQSQETQYF. Written as DNA, the CDR3 is TGTGCCAGCAGTCCACAGTCCCAAGAGACCCAGTACTTC.

The genes are TRBV10-3 and TRBJ2-1, with 13 bases identical to TRBD2. Trimming took 6 bases from V and 3 from J; bases not matched to a gene: 2. The CDR3 totals 15 residues. Germline V CDR1 and CDR2: ENHRY, SYGVKD. CDR3 loop: CAIRGTSGDYNEQFF. CDR3 DNA: TGTGCCATCAGAGGGACTAGCGGGGACTACAATGAGCAGTTCTTC.

The gene calls are TRBV18 and TRBJ1-1, with D hard to call. Germline CDR1 and CDR2: KGHSH and LQKENI. The germline V and J ends were trimmed by 1 base and 7 bases, with 10 bases remaining between them. CDR3 size: 13 residues. The DNA for the CDR3 is TGTGCCAGCTCACCACTAGACTCCGGTGAAGCTTTCTTT. As protein: CASSPLDSGEAFF.

The chain employs TRBV11-2 and TRBJ1-1; a weak D match, TRBD1 (6 bases). Germline V gene lookup returns CDR1 SGHAT and CDR2 FQNNGV. This CDR3 has 17 residues. The V end lost 3 bases, the J end lost 0 bases, and 17 bases lay between the germline ends. The CDR3 is CASSFGRGSLMNTEAFF. The CDR3 DNA follows: TGTGCCAGCAGCTTCGGCAGGGGCTCTCTAATGAACACTGAAGCTTTCTTT.

CDR3 sequence reads: CASSFRRVAEAFF. The CDR3 nucleotides are TGTGCCAGCAGTTTTCGGAGGGTCGCTGAAGCTTTCTTT. The chain has TRBV27 and TRBJ1-1; D is unclear. Trimming stripped 3 bases from V and 6 bases from J, with 11 bases between. The CDR3 extends over 13 amino acids. Germline lookup yields CDR1 MNHEY and CDR2 SMNVEV (reference sequence).